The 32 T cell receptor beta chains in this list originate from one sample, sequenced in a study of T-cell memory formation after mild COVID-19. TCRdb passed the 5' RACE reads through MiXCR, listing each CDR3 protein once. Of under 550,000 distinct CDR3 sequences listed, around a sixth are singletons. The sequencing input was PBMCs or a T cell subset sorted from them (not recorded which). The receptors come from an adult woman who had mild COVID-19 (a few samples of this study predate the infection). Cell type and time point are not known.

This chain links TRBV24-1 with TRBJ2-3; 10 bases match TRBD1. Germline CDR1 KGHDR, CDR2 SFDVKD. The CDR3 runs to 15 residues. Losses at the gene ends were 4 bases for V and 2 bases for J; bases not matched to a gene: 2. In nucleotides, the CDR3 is TGTGCCACCAGTGAGGGACAGGGGTACACAGATACGCAGTATTTT. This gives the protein CATSEGQGYTDTQYF.

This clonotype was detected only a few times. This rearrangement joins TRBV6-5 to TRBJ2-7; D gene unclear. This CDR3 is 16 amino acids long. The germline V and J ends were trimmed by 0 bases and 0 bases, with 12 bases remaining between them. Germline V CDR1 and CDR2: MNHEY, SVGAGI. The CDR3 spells CASSYSKGPFSYEQYF. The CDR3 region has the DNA TGTGCCAGCAGTTACTCGAAAGGGCCTTTCTCCTACGAGCAGTACTTC.

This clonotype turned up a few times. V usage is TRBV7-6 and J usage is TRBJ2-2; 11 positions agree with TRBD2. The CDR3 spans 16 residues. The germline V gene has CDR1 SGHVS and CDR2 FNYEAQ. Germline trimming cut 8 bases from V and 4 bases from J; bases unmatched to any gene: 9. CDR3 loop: CASLKTSGAPTGELFF. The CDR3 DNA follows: TGTGCCAGCCTAAAGACTAGCGGGGCTCCCACCGGGGAGCTGTTTTTT.

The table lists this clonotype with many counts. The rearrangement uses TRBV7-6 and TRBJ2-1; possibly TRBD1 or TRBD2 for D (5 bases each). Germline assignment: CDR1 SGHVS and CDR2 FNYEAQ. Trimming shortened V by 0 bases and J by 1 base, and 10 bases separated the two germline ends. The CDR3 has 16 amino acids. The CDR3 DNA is TGTGCCAGCAGCTTAGCTGGGGGTGGTTCCTACAATGAGCAGTTCTTC. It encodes CASSLAGGGSYNEQFF. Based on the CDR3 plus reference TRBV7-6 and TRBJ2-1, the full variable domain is GAGVSQSPRYKVTKRGQDVALRCDPISGHVSLYWYRQALGQGPEFLTYFNYEAQQDKSGLPNDRFSAERPEGSISTLTIQRTEQRDSAMYRCASSLAGGGSYNEQFFGPGTRLTVL.

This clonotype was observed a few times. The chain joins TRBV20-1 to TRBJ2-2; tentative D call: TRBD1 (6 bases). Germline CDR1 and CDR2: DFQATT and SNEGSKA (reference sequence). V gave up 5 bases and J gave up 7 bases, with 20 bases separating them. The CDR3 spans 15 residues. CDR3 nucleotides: TGCAGTGCTCTCCTGCGGACAGTCTCTATCGGGGAGCTGTTTTTT. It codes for CSALLRTVSIGELFF.

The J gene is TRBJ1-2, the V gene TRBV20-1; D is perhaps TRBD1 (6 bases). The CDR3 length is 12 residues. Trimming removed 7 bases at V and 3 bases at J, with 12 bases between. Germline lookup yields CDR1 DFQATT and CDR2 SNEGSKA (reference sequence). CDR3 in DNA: TGCAGTGTCGGGGGGGGCGACTATGGCTACACCTTC. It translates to CSVGGGDYGYTF.

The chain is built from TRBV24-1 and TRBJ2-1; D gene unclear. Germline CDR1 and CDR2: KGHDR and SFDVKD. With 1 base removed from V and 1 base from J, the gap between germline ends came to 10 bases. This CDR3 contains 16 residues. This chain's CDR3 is CATSDFGRNSYNEQFF. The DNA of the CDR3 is TGTGCCACCAGTGATTTCGGACGGAATTCCTACAATGAGCAGTTCTTC.

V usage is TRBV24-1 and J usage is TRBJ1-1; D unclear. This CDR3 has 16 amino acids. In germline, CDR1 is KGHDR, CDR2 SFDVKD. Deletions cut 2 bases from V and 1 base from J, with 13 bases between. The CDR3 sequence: CATSDSTEGGNTEAFF. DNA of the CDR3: TGTGCCACCAGTGATTCCACGGAGGGCGGGAACACTGAAGCTTTCTTT.

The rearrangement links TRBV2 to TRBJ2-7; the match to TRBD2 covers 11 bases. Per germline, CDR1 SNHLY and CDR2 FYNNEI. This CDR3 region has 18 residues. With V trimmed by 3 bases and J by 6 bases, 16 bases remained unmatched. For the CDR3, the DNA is TGTGCCAGCAGTGATACGACTAGCGGGACGTTCAGCGGCTTCGAGCAGTACTTC. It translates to CASSDTTSGTFSGFEQYF.

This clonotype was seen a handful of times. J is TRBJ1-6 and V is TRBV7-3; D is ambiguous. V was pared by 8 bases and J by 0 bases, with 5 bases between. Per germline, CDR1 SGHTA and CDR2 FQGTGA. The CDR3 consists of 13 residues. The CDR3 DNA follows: TGTGCCAGCGGTAGCTCCTATAATTCACCCCTCCACTTT. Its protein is CASGSSYNSPLHF. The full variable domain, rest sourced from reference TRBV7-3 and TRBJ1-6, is GAGVSQTPSNKVTEKGKYVELRCDPISGHTALYWYRQSLGQGPEFLIYFQGTGAADDSGLPNDRFFAVRPEGSVSTLKIQRTERGDSAVYLCASGSSYNSPLHFGNGTRLTVT.

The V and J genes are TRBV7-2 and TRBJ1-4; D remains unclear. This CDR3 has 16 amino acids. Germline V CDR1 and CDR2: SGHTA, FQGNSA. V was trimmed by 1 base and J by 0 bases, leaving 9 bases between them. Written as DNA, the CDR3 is TGTGCCAGCAGCTTAGAACGATATGCAACTAATGAAAAACTGTTTTTT. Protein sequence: CASSLERYATNEKLFF.

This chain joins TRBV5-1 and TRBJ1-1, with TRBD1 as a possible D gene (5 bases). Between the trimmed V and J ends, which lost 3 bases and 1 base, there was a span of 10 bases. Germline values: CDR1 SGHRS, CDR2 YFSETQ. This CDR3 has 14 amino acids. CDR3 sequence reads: CASSSGPRNTEAFF. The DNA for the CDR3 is TGCGCCAGCAGCTCGGGACCGCGGAACACTGAAGCTTTCTTT.

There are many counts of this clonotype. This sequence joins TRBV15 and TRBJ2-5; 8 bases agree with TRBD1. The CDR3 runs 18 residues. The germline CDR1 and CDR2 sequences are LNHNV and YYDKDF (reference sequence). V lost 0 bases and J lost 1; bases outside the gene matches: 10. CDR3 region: CATSRDSGTGWVQETQYF. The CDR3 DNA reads TGTGCCACCAGCAGAGATTCGGGGACAGGTTGGGTCCAAGAGACCCAGTACTTC.

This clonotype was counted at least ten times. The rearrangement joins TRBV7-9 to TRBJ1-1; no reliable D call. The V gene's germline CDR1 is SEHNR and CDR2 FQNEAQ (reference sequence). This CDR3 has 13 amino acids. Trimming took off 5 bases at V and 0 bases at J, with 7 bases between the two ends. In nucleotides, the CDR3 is TGTGCCAGCAGCCCCGGCATGAACACTGAAGCTTTCTTT. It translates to CASSPGMNTEAFF. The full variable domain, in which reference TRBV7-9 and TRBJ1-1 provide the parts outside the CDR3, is DTGVSQNPRHKITKRGQNVTFRCDPISEHNRLYWYRQTLGQGPEFLTYFQNEAQLEKSRLLSDRFSAERPKGSFSTLEIQRTEQGDSAMYLCASSPGMNTEAFFGQGTRLTVV.

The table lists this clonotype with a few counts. The chain's CDR3 is CASSLGGTGNGYTF. CDR3 bases: TGTGCCAGCAGTTTAGGGGGGACAGGAAATGGCTACACCTTC. The chain recombines TRBV12-3 or TRBV12-4 with TRBJ1-2, with 8 bases fitting TRBD1. The CDR3 length is 14 residues. The junction had 4 bases not matched to a gene; V was cut back by 1 base and J by 6 bases.

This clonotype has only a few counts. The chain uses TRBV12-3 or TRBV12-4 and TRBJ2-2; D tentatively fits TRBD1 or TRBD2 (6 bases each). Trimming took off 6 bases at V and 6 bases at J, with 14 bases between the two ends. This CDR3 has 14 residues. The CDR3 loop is CASSGGQRAGELFF. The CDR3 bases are TGTGCCAGCAGCGGGGGCCAAAGGGCCGGGGAGCTGTTTTTT.

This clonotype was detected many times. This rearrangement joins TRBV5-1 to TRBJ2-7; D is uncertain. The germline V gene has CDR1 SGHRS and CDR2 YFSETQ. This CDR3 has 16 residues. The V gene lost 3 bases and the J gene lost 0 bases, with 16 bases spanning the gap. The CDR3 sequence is CASSSLVAESSYEQYF. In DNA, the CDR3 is TGCGCCAGCAGCTCACTCGTGGCGGAGAGCTCCTACGAGCAGTACTTC.

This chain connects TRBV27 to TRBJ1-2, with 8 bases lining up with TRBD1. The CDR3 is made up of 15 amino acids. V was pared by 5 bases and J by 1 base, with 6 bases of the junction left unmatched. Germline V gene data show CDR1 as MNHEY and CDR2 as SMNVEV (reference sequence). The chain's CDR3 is CASSDPTGGNYGYTF. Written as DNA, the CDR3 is TGTGCCAGCAGTGACCCTACAGGGGGTAACTATGGCTACACCTTC.

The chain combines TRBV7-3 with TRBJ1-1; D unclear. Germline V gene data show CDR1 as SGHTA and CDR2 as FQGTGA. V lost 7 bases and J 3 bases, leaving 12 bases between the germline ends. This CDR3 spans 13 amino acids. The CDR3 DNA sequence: TGTGCCAGCACCTTCCCCAGTCACACTGAAGCTTTCTTT. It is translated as CASTFPSHTEAFF.

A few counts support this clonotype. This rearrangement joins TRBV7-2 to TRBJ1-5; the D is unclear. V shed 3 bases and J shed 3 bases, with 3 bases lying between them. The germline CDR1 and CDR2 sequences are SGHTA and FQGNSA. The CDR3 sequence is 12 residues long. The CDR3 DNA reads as TGTGCCAGCAGCTTCTACAATCAGCCCCAGCATTTT. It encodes CASSFYNQPQHF.

The CDR3 DNA reads as TGTGCCAGCAGCGCATACAGGGGCTCCTACGAGCAGTACTTC. Protein sequence: CASSAYRGSYEQYF. The rearrangement joins TRBV3-1 to TRBJ2-7, with 7 bases aligning to TRBD1. J was trimmed by 0 bases and V by 5 bases; bases with no gene match: 4. Germline V lookup: CDR1 LGHDT, CDR2 YNNKEL (reference sequence). The CDR3 is 14 residues long.

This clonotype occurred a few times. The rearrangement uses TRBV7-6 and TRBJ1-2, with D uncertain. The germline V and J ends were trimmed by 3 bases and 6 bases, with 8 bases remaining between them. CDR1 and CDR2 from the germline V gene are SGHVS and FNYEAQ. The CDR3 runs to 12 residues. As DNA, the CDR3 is TGTGCCAGCAGCTTTGGAGAGAATGGCTACACCTTC. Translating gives CASSFGENGYTF.

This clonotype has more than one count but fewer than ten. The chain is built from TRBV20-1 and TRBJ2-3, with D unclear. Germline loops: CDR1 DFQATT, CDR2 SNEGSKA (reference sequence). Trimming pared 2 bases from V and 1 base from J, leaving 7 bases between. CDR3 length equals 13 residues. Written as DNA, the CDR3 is TGCAGTGCTAGACGGTCTCGCACAGATACGCAGTATTTT. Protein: CSARRSRTDTQYF.

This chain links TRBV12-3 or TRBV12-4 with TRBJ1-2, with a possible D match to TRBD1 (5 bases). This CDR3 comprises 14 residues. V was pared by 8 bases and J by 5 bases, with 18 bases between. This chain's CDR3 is CASVRDPSLYGYTF. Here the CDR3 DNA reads TGTGCCAGCGTAAGGGACCCCTCTCTATATGGCTACACCTTC.

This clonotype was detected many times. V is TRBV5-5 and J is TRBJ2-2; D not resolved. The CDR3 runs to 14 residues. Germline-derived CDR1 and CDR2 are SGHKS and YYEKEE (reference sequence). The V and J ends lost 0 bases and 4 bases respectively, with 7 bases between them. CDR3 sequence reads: CASSLGGFTGELFF. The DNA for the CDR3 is TGTGCCAGCAGCTTGGGAGGATTCACCGGGGAGCTGTTTTTT. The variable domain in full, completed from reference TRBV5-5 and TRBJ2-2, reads DAGVTQSPTHLIKTRGQQVTLRCSPISGHKSVSWYQQVLGQGPQFIFQYYEKEERGRGNFPDRFSARQFPNYSSELNVNALLLGDSALYLCASSLGGFTGELFFGEGSRLTVL.

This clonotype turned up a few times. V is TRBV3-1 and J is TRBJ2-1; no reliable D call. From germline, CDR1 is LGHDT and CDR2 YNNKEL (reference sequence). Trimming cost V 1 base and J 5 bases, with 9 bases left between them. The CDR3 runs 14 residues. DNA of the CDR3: TGTGCCAGCAGCCAAGTTCGACAAGACAATGAGCAGTTCTTC. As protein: CASSQVRQDNEQFF.

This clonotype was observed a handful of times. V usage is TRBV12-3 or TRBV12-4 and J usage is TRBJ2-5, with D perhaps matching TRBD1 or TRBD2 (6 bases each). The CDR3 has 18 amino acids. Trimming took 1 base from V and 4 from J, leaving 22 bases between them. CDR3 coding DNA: TGTGCCAGCAGTTTAGGAGCTCAGGGGCAGGGAGGCCGAGAGACCCAGTACTTC. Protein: CASSLGAQGQGGRETQYF.

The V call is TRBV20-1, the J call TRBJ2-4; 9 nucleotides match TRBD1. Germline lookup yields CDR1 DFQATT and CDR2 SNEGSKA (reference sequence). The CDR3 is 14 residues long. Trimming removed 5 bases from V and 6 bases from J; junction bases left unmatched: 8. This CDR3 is CSARRTGELNIQYF. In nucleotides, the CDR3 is TGCAGTGCTCGTAGGACAGGGGAACTAAACATTCAGTACTTC.

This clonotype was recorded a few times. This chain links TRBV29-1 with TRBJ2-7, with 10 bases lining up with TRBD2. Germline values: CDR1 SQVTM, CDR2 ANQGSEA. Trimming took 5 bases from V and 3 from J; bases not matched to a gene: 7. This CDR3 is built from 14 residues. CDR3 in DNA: TGCAGCGTTAGCGGGGGGGAGATTAACTACGAGCAGTACTTC. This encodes CSVSGGEINYEQYF.

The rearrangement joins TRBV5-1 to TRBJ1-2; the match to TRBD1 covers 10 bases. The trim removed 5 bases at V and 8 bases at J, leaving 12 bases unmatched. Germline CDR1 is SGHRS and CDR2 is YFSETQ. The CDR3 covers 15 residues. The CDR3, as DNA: TGCGCCAGCAGTCCCGGGACAGGGGAATTACGAGGCTACACCTTC. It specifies CASSPGTGELRGYTF. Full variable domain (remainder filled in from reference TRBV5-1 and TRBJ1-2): KAGVTQTPRYLIKTRGQQVTLSCSPISGHRSVSWYQQTPGQGLQFLFEYFSETQRNKGNFPGRFSGRQFSNSRSEMNVSTLELGDSALYLCASSPGTGELRGYTFGSGTRLTVV.

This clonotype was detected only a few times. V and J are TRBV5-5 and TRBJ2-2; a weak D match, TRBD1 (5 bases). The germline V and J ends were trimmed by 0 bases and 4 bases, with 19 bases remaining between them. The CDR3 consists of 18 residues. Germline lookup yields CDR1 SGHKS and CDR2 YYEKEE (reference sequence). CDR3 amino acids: CASSLDLGRVMTTGELFF. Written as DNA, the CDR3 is TGTGCCAGCAGCTTGGATCTCGGCAGGGTAATGACCACCGGGGAGCTGTTTTTT. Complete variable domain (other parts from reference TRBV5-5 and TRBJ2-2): DAGVTQSPTHLIKTRGQQVTLRCSPISGHKSVSWYQQVLGQGPQFIFQYYEKEERGRGNFPDRFSARQFPNYSSELNVNALLLGDSALYLCASSLDLGRVMTTGELFFGEGSRLTVL.

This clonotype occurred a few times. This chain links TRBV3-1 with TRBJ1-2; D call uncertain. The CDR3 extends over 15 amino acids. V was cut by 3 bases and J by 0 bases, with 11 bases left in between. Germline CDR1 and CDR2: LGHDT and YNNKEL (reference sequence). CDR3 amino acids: CASSHPTTANYGYTF. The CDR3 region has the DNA TGTGCCAGCAGCCACCCCACGACGGCTAACTATGGCTACACCTTC.